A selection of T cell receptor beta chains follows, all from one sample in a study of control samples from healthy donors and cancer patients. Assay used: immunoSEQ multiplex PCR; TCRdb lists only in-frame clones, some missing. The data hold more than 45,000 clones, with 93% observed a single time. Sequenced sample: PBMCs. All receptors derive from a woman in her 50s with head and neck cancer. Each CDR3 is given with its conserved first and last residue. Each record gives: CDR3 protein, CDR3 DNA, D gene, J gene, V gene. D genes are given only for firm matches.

CDR3aa: CAISDRGSNQPQHF; CDR3nt: TGTGCCATCAGTGACAGGGGGAGCAATCAGCCCCAGCATTTT; d_gene: TRBD1; j_gene: TRBJ1-5; v_gene: TRBV10-3
CDR3aa: CAWSHRRNGNTIYF; CDR3nt: TGTGCCTGGAGTCACAGGAGAAATGGAAACACCATATATTTT; d_gene: .; j_gene: TRBJ1-3; v_gene: TRBV30
CDR3aa: CASSSGYSNQPQHF; CDR3nt: TGTGCCAGCAGCTCAGGGTATAGCAATCAGCCCCAGCATTTT; d_gene: .; j_gene: TRBJ1-5; v_gene: TRBV11-3
CDR3aa: CAWSVRAAGNTIYF; CDR3nt: TGTGCCTGGAGTGTACGGGCAGCAGGAAACACCATATATTTT; d_gene: .; j_gene: TRBJ1-3; v_gene: TRBV30
CDR3aa: CASSSAHKTNEQFF; CDR3nt: TGTGCCAGCAGCTCGGCCCACAAGACCAATGAGCAGTTCTTC; d_gene: .; j_gene: TRBJ2-1; v_gene: TRBV7-3
CDR3aa: CASSPATNPNYGYTF; CDR3nt: TGTGCCAGCTCACCTGCCACAAACCCTAACTATGGCTACACCTTC; d_gene: .; j_gene: TRBJ1-2; v_gene: TRBV18
CDR3aa: CASSLIGTGGNTIYF; CDR3nt: TGTGCCAGCAGTCTTATTGGGACAGGGGGAAACACCATATATTTT; d_gene: TRBD1; j_gene: TRBJ1-3; v_gene: TRBV28
CDR3aa: CASSFTQTRETQYF; CDR3nt: TGTGCCAGCAGTTTCACACAGACGAGAGAGACCCAGTACTTC; d_gene: .; j_gene: TRBJ2-5; v_gene: TRBV27
CDR3aa: CASGLTGGNTDTQYF; CDR3nt: TGTGCTAGTGGTTTAACGGGGGGTAACACAGATACGCAGTATTTT; d_gene: TRBD2; j_gene: TRBJ2-3; v_gene: TRBV12-5
CDR3aa: CASSLSGAGNTIYF; CDR3nt: TGTGCCAGCAGCTTGTCGGGTGCAGGAAACACCATATATTTT; d_gene: .; j_gene: TRBJ1-3; v_gene: TRBV11-3
CDR3aa: CASSALLGARDTEAFF; CDR3nt: TGCGCCAGCAGCGCCCTTCTGGGGGCTCGGGACACTGAAGCTTTCTTT; d_gene: .; j_gene: TRBJ1-1; v_gene: TRBV5-1
CDR3aa: CSVLGEGGEQYF; CDR3nt: TGCAGCGTTTTAGGGGAGGGGGGCGAGCAGTACTTC; d_gene: .; j_gene: TRBJ2-7; v_gene: TRBV29-1
CDR3aa: CATSDFTPGGIQETQYF; CDR3nt: TGTGCCACCAGTGATTTTACCCCGGGGGGCATCCAAGAGACCCAGTACTTC; d_gene: .; j_gene: TRBJ2-5; v_gene: TRBV24-1